The 10 T cell receptor beta chains below all came from one sample that was sequenced in a study of T cells in Graves' hyperthyroidism and ophthalmopathy. Amplification of TCR beta CDR3 regions used RNA as the template. First-round RT-PCR with HTBI primers amplified the TCR CDR3 region. One entry per CDR3 protein results from TCRdb running MiXCR on the multiplex PCR reads. The table has about 300,000 distinct CDR3 sequences, roughly 13% seen once; the top ten hold roughly 8%. Material: blood. These receptors were obtained from a woman aged 25-40 years with Graves' hyperthyroidism that later progressed to Graves' ophthalmopathy.

J is TRBJ2-2 and V is TRBV3-1; TRBD2 is a possible D gene (6 bases). Trimming removed 6 bases at V and 0 bases at J, with 23 bases between. The germline gives CDR1 LGHDT, CDR2 YNNKEL (reference sequence). The CDR3 runs to 19 residues. The CDR3 DNA follows: TGTGCCAGCAGAATCGACTTTTTGGGGACTGGACCGAACACCGGGGAGCTGTTTTTT. Encoded protein: CASRIDFLGTGPNTGELFF.

The rearrangement uses TRBV12-3 or TRBV12-4 and TRBJ2-7, with 7 bases fitting TRBD2. The CDR3 runs to 15 residues. V shed 6 bases, J shed 5 bases, and the junction held 13 bases outside the gene matches. CDR3 nucleotide sequence: TGTGCCAGCAGCCCCATCGCGGGAGAATCCCACGAGCAGTACTTC. The encoded protein is CASSPIAGESHEQYF.

Points on this clonotype: A single base separates this from a much larger clone, so it may be a read error. The rearrangement links TRBV5-6 to TRBJ1-2; D ambiguous. The CDR3 is 13 residues long. V shed 4 bases and J shed 3 bases, with 10 bases lying between them. Germline V gene data show CDR1 as SGHDT and CDR2 as YYEEEE. CDR3 in amino acids: CASSHKIHYGYTF. In DNA, the CDR3 is TGTGCCAGCAGCCACAAGATCCACTATGGCTACACCTTC.

The gene calls are TRBV4-1 and TRBJ2-1, with TRBD2 identical over 7 bases. Germline V gene sequence: CDR1 MGHRA, CDR2 YSYEKL. The length of the CDR3 is 16 residues. J lost 5 bases, V lost 0 bases, and 7 bases had no gene match. CDR3 in amino acids: CASSQDPAGPDNEQFF. Written as DNA, the CDR3 is TGCGCCAGCAGCCAAGATCCAGCGGGACCCGACAATGAGCAGTTCTTC.

The chain recombines TRBV5-1 with TRBJ2-3; D gene uncertain. The length of the CDR3 is 13 residues. Trimming left V 6 bases short and J 0 bases short, with 8 bases between. The germline CDR1 and CDR2 sequences are SGHRS and YFSETQ. CDR3 sequence: CASKPRSTDTQYF. The CDR3 DNA sequence: TGCGCCAGCAAGCCCCGAAGCACAGATACGCAGTATTTT.

The table lists this clonotype with many counts. The chain carries TRBV28 and TRBJ1-6; D perhaps matches TRBD1 (5 bases). Per the germline V gene, CDR1 is MDHEN and CDR2 is SYDVKM. V shed 7 bases and J shed 7 bases, with 17 bases lying between them. The length of the CDR3 is 15 residues. The CDR3 loop reads CASIGPGTLNSPLHF. The CDR3 nucleotides are TGTGCCAGCATCGGCCCCGGGACCCTAAATTCACCCCTCCACTTT.

This clonotype was counted between two and nine times. V gene TRBV10-3 combines with J gene TRBJ1-3; 7 nucleotides line up with TRBD1. CDR3 length equals 14 residues. The germline CDR1 and CDR2 sequences are ENHRY and SYGVKD. The V segment lost 11 bases and the J segment 0 bases; nucleotides outside the gene matches: 7. The CDR3 reads CAVTRDSSGNTIYF. The CDR3 region has the DNA TGTGCCGTTACCCGGGACAGCTCTGGAAACACCATATATTTT.

This clonotype was counted ten times or more. The V gene is TRBV6-1, the J gene TRBJ2-3; D is perhaps TRBD1 (7 bases). Per the germline V gene, CDR1 is MNHNS and CDR2 is SASEGT. CDR3 length equals 16 residues. Between the trimmed V and J ends, which lost 4 bases and 3 bases, there was a span of 17 bases. The CDR3 is CASSGRGRGETDTQYF. DNA for the CDR3: TGTGCCAGCAGTGGTCGTGGCAGGGGGGAGACAGATACGCAGTATTTT.

This clonotype was counted only a few times. The rearrangement joins TRBV20-1 to TRBJ2-5, with no clear D. V was trimmed by 4 bases and J by 5 bases, leaving 5 bases between them. The CDR3 length is 10 residues. CDR1 DFQATT and CDR2 SNEGSKA come from the germline V gene (reference sequence). The DNA for the CDR3 is TGCAGTGCTATACGGGAGACCCAGTACTTC. Its protein is CSAIRETQYF.

In its sample, this clonotype was seen a few times. The rearrangement uses TRBV5-1 and TRBJ2-5; D might be TRBD1 (6 bases). Trimming took 6 bases from V and 5 from J, leaving 20 bases between them. Germline CDR1 and CDR2: SGHRS and YFSETQ. This CDR3 is built from 15 residues. The CDR3 here is CASKQGGFVSETQYF. The DNA of the CDR3 is TGCGCCAGCAAACAGGGTGGGTTTGTGTCGGAGACCCAGTACTTC.